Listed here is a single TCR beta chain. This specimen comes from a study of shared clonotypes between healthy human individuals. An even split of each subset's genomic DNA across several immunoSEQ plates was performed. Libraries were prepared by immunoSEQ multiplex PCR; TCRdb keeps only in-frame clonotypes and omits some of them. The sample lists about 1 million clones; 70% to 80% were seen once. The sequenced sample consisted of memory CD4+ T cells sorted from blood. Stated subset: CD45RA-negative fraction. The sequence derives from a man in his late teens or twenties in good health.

The CDR3 nucleotides are TGTGCCAGCAGCTCGGGGGCGAGATACAATGAGCAGTTCTTC. Translating gives CASSSGARYNEQFF. This chain connects TRBV7-9 to TRBJ2-1; either TRBD1 or TRBD2 may fit D (6 bases each). The CDR3 sequence is 14 residues long. V was pared by 4 bases and J by 4 bases, with 11 bases between. Germline V lookup: CDR1 SEHNR, CDR2 FQNEAQ (reference sequence).